This TCR beta chain was found in a study of blood T cell repertoires in COVID-19. Study background: Acute and convalescent COVID-19 specimens originated in the United States, Italy and Spain. The analysed material was cDNA or gDNA that came from T cells, B-cell-depleted T cells, or PBMCs.

Trimming took off 1 base at V and 11 bases at J, with 15 bases between the two ends. Germline V lookup: CDR1 SGHTA, CDR2 FQGNSA. The CDR3 totals 15 residues. Study processing details: Using reference gene primer amplification, nucleated cell counts were estimated. Produced via immunoSEQ multiplex PCR; TCRdb's table is partial and in-frame only. V and J calls plus clone size are reproduced from that table; the DNA served to infer D and trimming. The sample yields roughly 300,000 clones, over 75% seen once. This rearrangement joins TRBV7-2 to TRBJ1-6; D is perhaps TRBD1 (6 bases). Sequencing was performed on peripheral blood. The sequence came from a woman aged 45-60 years who had recovered from COVID-19. The CDR3: CASSLDRAPGAPLHF. The CDR3 nucleotides read TGTGCCAGCAGCTTAGACAGGGCGCCCGGGGCACCCCTCCACTTT.